This T cell receptor beta chain was sequenced for a study of human T cells and chemical hapten exposure. MiXCR, applied by TCRdb to the RACE reads, yields one record per CDR3 protein. Counted here are some 59,000 distinct CDR3 sequences, approximately 11% occurring once; the ten biggest clones make up roughly 4.3%. Ten or more counts support this clonotype. Trimming stripped 2 bases from V and 5 bases from J, with 21 bases between. In germline, CDR1 is WSHSY, CDR2 SAAADI. The CDR3 spans 17 residues. The time point here: pre-sensitization, week 0. Documented treatment: therapeutic diphenylcyclopropenone sensitization with weekly scalp DPC.

The sample consisted of whole blood, taken in connection with sensitization to the hapten diphenylcyclopropenone (DPC). This clonotype was obtained from a woman aged 40 to 49 with alopecia areata. Some clones in this sample may be carry-over from other donors' samples. The rearrangement links TRBV10-2 to TRBJ2-5; TRBD2 is a possible D gene (6 bases). This CDR3 is CASSETSRGPQRETQYF. Here the CDR3 DNA reads TGCGCCAGCAGTGAGACTAGCCGGGGACCCCAGCGGGAGACCCAGTACTTC.